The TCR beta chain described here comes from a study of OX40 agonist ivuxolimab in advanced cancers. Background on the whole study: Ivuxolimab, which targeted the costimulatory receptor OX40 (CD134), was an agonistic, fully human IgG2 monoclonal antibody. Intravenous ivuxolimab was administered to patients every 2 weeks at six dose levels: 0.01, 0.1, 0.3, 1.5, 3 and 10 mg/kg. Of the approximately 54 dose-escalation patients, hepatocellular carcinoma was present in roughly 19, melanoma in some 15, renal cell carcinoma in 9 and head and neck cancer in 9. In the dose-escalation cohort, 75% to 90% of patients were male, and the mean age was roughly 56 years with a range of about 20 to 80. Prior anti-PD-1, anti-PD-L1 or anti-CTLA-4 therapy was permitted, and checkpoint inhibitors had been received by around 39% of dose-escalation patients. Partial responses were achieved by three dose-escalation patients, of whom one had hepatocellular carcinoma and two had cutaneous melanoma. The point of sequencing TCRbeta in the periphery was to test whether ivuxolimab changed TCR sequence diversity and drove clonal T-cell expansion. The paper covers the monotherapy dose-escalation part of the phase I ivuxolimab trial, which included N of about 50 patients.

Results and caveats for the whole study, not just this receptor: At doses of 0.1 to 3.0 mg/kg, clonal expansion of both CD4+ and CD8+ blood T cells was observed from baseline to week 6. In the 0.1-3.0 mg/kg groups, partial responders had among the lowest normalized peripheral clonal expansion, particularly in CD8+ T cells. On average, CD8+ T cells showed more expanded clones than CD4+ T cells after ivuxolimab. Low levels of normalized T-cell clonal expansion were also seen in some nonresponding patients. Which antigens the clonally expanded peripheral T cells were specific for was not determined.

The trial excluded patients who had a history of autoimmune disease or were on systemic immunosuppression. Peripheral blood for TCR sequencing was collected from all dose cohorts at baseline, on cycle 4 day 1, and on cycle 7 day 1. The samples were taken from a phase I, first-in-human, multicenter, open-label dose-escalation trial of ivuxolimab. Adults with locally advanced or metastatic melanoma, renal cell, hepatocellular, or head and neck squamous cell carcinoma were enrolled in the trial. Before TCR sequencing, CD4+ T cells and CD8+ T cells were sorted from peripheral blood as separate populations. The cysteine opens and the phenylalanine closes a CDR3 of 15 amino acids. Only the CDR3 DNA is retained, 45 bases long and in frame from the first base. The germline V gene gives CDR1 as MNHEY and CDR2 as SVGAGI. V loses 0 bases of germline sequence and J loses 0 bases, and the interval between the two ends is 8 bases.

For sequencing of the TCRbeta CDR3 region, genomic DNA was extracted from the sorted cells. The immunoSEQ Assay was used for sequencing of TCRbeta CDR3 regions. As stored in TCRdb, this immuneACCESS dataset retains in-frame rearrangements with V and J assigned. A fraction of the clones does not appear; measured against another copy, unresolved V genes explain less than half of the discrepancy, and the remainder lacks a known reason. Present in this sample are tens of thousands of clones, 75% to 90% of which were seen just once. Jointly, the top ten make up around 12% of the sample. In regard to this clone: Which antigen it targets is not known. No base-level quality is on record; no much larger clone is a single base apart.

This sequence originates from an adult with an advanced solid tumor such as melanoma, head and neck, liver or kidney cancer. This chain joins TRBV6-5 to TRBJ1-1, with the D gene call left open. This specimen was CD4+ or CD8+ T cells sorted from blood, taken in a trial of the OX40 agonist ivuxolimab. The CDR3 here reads CASSYSAGMNTEAFF. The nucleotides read TGTGCCAGCAGTTACTCGGCAGGTATGAACACTGAAGCTTTCTTT.